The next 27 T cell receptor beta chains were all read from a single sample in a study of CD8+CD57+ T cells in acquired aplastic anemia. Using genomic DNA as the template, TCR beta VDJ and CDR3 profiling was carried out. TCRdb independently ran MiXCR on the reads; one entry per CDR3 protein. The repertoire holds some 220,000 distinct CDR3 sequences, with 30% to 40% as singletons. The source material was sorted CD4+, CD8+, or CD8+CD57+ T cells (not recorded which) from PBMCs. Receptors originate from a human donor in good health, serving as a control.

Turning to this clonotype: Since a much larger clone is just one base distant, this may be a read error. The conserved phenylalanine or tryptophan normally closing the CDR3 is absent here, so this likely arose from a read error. The CDR3 DNA reads as TGCGCCAGCAGCCACTTGACAGGCCGTCATCAGCCCCAGCATCTT. Amino acid sequence: CASSHLTGRHQPQHL. The V call is TRBV4-1, the J call TRBJ1-5; a possible D gene is TRBD1 (6 bases). This CDR3 contains 15 residues. V lost 3 bases and J lost 5, with 14 bases in between. The germline V gene encodes CDR1 MGHRA and CDR2 YSYEKL.

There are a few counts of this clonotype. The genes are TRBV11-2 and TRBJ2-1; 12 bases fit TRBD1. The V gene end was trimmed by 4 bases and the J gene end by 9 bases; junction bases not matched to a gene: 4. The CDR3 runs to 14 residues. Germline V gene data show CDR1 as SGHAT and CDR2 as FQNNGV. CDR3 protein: CASSSGQGAPEQFF. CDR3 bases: TGTGCCAGCAGCTCGGGACAGGGGGCTCCTGAGCAGTTCTTC.

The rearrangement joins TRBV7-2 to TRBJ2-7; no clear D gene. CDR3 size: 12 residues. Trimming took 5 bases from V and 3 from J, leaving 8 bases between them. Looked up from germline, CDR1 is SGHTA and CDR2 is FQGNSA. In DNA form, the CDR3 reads TGTGCCAGCAGCCTCCCGAACTACGAGCAGTACTTC. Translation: CASSLPNYEQYF.

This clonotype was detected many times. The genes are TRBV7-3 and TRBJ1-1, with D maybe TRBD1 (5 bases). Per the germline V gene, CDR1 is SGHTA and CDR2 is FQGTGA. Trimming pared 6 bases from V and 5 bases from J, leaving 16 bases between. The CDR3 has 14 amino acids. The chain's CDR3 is CASSPTSGGTEAFF. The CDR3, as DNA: TGTGCCAGCAGTCCCACCTCGGGGGGGACTGAAGCTTTCTTT.

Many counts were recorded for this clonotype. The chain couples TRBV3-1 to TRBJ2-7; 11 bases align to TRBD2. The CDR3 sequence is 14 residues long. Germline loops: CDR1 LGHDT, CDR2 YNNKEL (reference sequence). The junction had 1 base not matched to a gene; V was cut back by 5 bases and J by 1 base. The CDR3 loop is CASSLAGGSYEQYF. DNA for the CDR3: TGTGCCAGCAGCTTAGCGGGAGGGTCCTACGAGCAGTACTTC.

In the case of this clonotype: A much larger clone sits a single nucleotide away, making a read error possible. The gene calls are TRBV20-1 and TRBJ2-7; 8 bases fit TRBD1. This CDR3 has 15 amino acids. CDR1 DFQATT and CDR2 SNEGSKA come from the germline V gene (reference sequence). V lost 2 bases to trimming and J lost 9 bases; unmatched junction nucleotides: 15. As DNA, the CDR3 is TGCAGTGCTAGATCCCGGACAGGGACGGATCGCGGGCAGTACTTC. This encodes CSARSRTGTDRGQYF.

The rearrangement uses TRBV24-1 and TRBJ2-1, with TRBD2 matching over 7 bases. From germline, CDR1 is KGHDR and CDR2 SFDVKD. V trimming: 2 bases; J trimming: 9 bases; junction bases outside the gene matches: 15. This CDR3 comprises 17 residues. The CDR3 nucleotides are TGTGCCACCAGTGATTCAGGTAGCGGGCCGTCCGGGGGTGAGCAGTTCTTC. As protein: CATSDSGSGPSGGEQFF.

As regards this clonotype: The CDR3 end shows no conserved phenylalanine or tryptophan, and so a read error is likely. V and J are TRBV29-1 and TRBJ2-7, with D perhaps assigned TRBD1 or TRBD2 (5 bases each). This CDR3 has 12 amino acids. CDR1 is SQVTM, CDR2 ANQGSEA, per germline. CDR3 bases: TGCAGCGTCGAAGAGGGGAAATACGAGCAGTACTCC. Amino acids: CSVEEGKYEQYS.

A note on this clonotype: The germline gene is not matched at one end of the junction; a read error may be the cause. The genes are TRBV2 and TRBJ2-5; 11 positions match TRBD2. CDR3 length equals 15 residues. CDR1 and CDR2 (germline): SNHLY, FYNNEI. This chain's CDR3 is CVSGDSGRAQETQYF. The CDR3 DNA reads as TGTGTCAGCGGAGATAGCGGGAGGGCCCAAGAGACCCAGTACTTC.

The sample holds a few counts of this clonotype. The DNA of the CDR3 is TGTGCCAGCAGCTTAGCAGGCGGCGGGGAGCTGTTTTTT. Its translation is CASSLAGGGELFF. This chain connects TRBV7-9 to TRBJ2-2, with D unresolved. CDR1 is SEHNR and CDR2 is FQNEAQ in the germline V gene (reference sequence). CDR3 size: 13 residues. The V gene lost 0 bases and the J gene lost 7 bases, with 6 bases spanning the gap.

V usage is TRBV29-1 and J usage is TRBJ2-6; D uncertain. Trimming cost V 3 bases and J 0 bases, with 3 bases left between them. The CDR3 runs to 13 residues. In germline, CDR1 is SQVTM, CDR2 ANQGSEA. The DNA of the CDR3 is TGCAGCGTTGAGTACTCTGGGGCCAACGTCCTGACTTTC. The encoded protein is CSVEYSGANVLTF.

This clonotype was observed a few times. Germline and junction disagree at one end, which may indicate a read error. The CDR3 reads CTSNPTGTGSNQPQHF. Written as DNA, the CDR3 is TGTACCAGCAACCCCACCGGGACGGGGAGCAATCAGCCCCAGCATTTT. The rearrangement uses TRBV28 and TRBJ1-5; tentatively, D is TRBD1 (5 bases). Germline CDR1 and CDR2: MDHEN and SYDVKM. The CDR3 sequence is 16 residues long.

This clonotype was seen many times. CDR3 bases: TGTGCCAGCAGGGCGGGACTAGCGGGAGGGGTTGAGCAGTACTTC. Protein product: CASRAGLAGGVEQYF. The V call is TRBV2, the J call TRBJ2-7; 16 positions agree with TRBD2. Germline V lookup: CDR1 SNHLY, CDR2 FYNNEI. The CDR3 spans 15 residues. Trimming took 6 bases from V and 7 from J; bases not matched to a gene: 6. Together with reference TRBV2 and TRBJ2-7, the CDR3 gives the full variable domain: EPEVTQTPSHQVTQMGQEVILRCVPISNHLYFYWYRQILGQKVEFLVSFYNNEISEKSEIFDDQFSVERPDGSNFTLKIRSTKLEDSAMYFCASRAGLAGGVEQYFGPGTRLTVT.

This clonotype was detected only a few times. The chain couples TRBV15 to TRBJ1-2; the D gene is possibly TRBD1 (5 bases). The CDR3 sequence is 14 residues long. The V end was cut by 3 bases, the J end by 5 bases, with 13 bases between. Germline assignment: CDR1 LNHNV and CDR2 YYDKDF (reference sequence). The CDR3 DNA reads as TGTGCCACCAGCAGCTTGTCAGGGTCTTATGGCTACACCTTC. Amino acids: CATSSLSGSYGYTF.

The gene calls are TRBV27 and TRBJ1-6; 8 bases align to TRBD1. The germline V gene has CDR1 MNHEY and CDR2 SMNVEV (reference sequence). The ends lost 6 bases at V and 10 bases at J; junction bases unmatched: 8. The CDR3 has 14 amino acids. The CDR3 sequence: CASRQQGVGSPLHF. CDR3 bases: TGTGCCAGCAGACAACAGGGGGTAGGGTCACCCCTCCACTTT.

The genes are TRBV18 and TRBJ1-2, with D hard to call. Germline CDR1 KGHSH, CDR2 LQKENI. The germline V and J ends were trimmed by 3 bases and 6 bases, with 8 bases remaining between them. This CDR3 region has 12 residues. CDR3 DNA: TGTGCCAGCTCACCGTTTTACCATGGCTACACCTTC. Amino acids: CASSPFYHGYTF.

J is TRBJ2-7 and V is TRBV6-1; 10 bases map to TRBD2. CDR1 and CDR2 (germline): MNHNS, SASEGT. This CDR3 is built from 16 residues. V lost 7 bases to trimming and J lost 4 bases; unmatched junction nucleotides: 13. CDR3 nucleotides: TGTGCCAGCACCGAAGAAGCGGGGGGGCTATTGTACGAGCAGTACTTC. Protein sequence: CASTEEAGGLLYEQYF.

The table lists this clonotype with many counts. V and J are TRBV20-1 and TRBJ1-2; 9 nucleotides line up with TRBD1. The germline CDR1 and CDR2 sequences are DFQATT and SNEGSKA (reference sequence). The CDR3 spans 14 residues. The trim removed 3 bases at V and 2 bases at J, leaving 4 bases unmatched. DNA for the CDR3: TGCAGTGCTAGGGCTGGGACAGGGAACTATGGCTACACCTTC. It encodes CSARAGTGNYGYTF.

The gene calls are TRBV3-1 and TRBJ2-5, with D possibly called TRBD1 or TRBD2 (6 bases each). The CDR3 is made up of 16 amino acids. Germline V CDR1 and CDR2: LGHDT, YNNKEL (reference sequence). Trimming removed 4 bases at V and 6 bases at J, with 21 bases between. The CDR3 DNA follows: TGTGCCAGCAGCCCTTTAAAGGCCGGGGGCGGAAAGACCCAGTACTTC. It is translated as CASSPLKAGGGKTQYF.

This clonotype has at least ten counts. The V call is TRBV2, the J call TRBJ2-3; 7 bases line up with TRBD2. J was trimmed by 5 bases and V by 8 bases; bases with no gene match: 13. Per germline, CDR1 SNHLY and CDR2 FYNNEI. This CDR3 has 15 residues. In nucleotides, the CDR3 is TGTGCCAGCCAGCGGGCTCGGGGGGATAAAGATACGCAGTATTTT. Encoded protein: CASQRARGDKDTQYF.

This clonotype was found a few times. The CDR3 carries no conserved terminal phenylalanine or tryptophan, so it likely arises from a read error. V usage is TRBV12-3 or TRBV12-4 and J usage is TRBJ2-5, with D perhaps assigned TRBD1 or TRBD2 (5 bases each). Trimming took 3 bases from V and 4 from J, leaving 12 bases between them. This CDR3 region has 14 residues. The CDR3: CASSFGAGGETQYL. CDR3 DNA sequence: TGTGCCAGCAGTTTTGGGGCAGGAGGAGAGACCCAGTACCTC.

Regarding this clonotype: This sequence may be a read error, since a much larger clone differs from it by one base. This CDR3 reads CASSYPDRGCGYTF. The CDR3 nucleotides are TGTGCCAGCAGTTACCCCGACAGGGGATGTGGCTACACCTTC. The chain recombines TRBV6-5 with TRBJ1-2; TRBD1 agrees at 8 bases. Germline CDR1 and CDR2: MNHEY and SVGAGI. The length of the CDR3 is 14 residues. Trimming cost V 2 bases and J 7 bases; bases outside gene matches: 6.

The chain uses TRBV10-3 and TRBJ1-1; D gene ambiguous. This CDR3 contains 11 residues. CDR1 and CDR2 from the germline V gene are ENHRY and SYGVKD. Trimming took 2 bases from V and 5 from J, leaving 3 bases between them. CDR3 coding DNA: TGTGCCATCAGTGAGGCAACTGAAGCTTTCTTT. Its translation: CAISEATEAFF.

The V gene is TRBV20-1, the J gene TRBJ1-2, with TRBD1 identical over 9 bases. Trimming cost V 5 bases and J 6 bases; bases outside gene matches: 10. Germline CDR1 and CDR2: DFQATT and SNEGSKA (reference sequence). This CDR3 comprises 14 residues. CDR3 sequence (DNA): TGCAGTGCTGCCTACAGGGGGCTTAATGATGGCTACACCTTC. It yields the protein CSAAYRGLNDGYTF.

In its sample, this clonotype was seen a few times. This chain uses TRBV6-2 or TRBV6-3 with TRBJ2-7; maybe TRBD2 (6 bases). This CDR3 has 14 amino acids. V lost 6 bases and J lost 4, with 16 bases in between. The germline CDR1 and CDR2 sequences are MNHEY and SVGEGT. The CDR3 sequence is CASRRRTGDYEQYF. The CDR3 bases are TGTGCCAGCAGGCGACGGACGGGGGATTACGAGCAGTACTTC.

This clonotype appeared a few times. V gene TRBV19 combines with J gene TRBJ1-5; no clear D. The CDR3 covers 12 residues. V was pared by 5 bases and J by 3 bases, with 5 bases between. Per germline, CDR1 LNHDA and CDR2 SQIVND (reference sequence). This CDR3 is CASSLANQPQHF. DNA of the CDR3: TGTGCCAGTAGTCTCGCCAATCAGCCCCAGCATTTT.

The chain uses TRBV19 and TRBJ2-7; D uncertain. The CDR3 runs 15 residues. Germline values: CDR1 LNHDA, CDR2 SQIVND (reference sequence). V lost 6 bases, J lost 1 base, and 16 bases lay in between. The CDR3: CASRSGGTLSYEQYF. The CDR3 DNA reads TGTGCCAGTAGGTCCGGCGGAACCCTATCCTACGAGCAGTACTTC.